The clone carrying this T cell receptor (beta chain) was found once. The CDR3 consists of 16 residues. Germline-derived CDR1 and CDR2 are SGHRS and YFSETQ. The trim removed 4 bases at V and 7 bases at J, leaving 13 bases unmatched. These data are taken from a study of OX40 agonist ivuxolimab in advanced cancers. Profiling relied on immunoSEQ multiplex PCR, and the TCRdb table lists in-frame clones only, not all of them. The data contain over 75,000 clones, more than 85% of them singletons. This sequence was found in an adult with an advanced solid tumor such as melanoma, head and neck, liver or kidney cancer. The V gene is TRBV5-1, the J gene TRBJ2-1; 8 bases are shared with TRBD1. Sequences were derived from CD4+ or CD8+ T cells sorted from blood, sampled in a trial of the OX40 agonist ivuxolimab. CDR3 DNA sequence: TGCGCCAGCAGCGCAACAGGGGGTATAGGACAGAATGAGCAGTTCTTC. Translating gives CASSATGGIGQNEQFF.